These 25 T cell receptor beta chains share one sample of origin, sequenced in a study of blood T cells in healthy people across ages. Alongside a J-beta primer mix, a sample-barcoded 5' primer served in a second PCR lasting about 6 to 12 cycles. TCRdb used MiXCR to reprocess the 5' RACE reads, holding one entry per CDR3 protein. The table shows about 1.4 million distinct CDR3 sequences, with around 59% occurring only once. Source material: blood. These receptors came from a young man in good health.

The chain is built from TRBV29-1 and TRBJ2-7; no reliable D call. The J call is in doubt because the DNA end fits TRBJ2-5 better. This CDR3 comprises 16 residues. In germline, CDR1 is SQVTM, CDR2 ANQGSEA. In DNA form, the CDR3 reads TGCAGCGTCAAGGGCGAGGTCCCACCTCACGGTGGGACCCAGTACTTC. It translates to CSVKGEVPPHGGTQYF.

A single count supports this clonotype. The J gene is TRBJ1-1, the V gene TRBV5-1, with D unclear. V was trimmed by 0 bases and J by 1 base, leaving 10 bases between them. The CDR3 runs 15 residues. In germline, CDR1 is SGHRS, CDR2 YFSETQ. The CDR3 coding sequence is TGCGCCAGCAGCTTGGAACTCTCGCCGAACACTGAAGCTTTCTTT. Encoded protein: CASSLELSPNTEAFF.

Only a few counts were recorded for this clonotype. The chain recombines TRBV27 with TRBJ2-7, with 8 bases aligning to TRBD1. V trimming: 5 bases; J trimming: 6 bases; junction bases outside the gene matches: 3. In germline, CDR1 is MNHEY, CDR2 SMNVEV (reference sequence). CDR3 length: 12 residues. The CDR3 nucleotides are TGTGCCAGCAGTGGACAGGGCTTCGAGCAGTACTTC. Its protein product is CASSGQGFEQYF.

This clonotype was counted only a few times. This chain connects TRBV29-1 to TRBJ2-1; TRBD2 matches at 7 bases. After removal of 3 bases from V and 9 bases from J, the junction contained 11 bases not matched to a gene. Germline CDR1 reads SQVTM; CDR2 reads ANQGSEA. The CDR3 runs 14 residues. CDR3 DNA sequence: TGCAGCGTTGACCTTAGCGGGTTGGGTGTTGAGCAGTTCTTC. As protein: CSVDLSGLGVEQFF.

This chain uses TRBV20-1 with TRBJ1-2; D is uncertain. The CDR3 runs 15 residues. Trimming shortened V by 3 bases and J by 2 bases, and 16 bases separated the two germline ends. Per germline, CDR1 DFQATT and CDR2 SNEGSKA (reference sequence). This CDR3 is CSASYTDPKNYGYTF. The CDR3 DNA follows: TGCAGTGCTAGTTATACGGATCCTAAAAACTATGGCTACACCTTC.

The CDR3 DNA reads as TGCGCCAGCAGCCAGCGGCATCTGGGTGGGGCAGAGCAGTTCTTC. Translated: CASSQRHLGGAEQFF. The genes are TRBV4-1 and TRBJ2-1, with D possibly TRBD1 on 5 matching bases. V lost 3 bases and J 10 bases, leaving 19 bases between the germline ends. This CDR3 region has 15 residues. The germline gives CDR1 MGHRA, CDR2 YSYEKL.

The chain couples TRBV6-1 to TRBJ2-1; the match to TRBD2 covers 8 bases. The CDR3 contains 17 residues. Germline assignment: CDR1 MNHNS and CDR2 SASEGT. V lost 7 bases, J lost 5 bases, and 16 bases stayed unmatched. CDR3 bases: TGTGCCAGCAAAATATCTAGCGGGCCCCTTCCCCACAATGAGCAGTTCTTC. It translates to CASKISSGPLPHNEQFF.

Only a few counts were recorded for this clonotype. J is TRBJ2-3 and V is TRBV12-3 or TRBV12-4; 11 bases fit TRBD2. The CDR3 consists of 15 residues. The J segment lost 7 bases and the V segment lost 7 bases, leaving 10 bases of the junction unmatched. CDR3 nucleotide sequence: TGTGCCAGCACCTTAGCGGGGGGGCCAATTTATACGCAGTATTTT. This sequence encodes CASTLAGGPIYTQYF.

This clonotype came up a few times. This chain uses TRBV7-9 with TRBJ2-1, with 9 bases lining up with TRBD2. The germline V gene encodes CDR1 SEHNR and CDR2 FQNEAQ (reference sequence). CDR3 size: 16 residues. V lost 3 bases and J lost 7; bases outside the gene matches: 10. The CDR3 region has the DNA TGTGCCAGCAGCTTGTTTCGCGGGAGGGCCGTAAATGAGCAGTTCTTC. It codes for CASSLFRGRAVNEQFF.

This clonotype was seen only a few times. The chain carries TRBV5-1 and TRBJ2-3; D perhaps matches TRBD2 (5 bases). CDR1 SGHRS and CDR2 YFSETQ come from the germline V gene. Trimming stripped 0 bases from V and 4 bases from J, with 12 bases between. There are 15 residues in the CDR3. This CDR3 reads CASSLASPIADTQYF. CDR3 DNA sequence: TGCGCCAGCAGCTTGGCTAGCCCTATAGCAGATACGCAGTATTTT.

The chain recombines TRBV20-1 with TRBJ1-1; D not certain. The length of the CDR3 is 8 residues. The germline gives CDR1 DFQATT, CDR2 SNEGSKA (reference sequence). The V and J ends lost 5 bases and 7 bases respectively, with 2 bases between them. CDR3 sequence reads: CSAGEAFF. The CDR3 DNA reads TGCAGTGCTGGTGAAGCTTTCTTT.

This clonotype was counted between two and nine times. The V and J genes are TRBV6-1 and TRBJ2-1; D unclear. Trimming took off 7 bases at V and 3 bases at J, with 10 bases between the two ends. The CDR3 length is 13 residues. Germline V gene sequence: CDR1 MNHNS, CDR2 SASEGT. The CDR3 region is CASTYGVYNEQFF. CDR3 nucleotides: TGTGCCAGCACTTACGGTGTCTACAATGAGCAGTTCTTC.

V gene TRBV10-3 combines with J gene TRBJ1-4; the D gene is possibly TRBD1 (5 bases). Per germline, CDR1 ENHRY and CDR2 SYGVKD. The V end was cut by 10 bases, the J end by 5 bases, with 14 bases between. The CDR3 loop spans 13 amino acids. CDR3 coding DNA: TGTGCCACCGGTGGGAGGGGAAATGAAAAACTGTTTTTT. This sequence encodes CATGGRGNEKLFF.

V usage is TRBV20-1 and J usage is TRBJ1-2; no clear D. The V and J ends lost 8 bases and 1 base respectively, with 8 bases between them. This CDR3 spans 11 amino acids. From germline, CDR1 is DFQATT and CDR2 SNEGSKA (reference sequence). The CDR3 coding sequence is TGCAGTCCGGGTAGTAACTATGGCTACACCTTC. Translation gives CSPGSNYGYTF.

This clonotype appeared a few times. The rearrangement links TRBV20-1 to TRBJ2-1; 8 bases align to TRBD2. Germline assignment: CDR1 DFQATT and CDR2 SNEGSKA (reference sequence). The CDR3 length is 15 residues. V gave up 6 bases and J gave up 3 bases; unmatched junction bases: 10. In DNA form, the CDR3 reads TGCAGTGCCCCCCTACGGGGGGGTAACTACAATGAGCAGTTCTTC. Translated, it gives CSAPLRGGNYNEQFF.

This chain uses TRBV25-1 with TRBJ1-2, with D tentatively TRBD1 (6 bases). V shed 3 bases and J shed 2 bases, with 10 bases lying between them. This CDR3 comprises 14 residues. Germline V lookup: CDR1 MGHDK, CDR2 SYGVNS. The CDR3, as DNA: TGTGCCAGCAGTGAGCTCACAGGGAACTATGGCTACACCTTC. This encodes CASSELTGNYGYTF.

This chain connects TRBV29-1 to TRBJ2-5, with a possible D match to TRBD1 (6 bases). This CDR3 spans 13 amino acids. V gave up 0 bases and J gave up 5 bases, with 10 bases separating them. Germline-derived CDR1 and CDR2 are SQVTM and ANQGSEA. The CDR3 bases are TGCAGCGTTGAAGAAACAGGGCGGGAGACCCAGTACTTC. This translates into CSVEETGRETQYF.

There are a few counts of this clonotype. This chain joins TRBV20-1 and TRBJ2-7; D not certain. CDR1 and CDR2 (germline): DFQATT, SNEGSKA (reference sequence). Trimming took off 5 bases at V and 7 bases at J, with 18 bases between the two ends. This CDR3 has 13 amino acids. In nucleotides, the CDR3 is TGCAGTGCTCCTCCGGAAGGGCGTGAGGAGCAGTACTTC. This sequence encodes CSAPPEGREEQYF.

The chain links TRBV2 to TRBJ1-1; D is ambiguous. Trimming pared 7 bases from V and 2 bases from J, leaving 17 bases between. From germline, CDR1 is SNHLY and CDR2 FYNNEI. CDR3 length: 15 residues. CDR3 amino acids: CASILLGVGNTEAFF. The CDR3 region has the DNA TGTGCCAGCATTCTACTCGGGGTCGGTAACACTGAAGCTTTCTTT.

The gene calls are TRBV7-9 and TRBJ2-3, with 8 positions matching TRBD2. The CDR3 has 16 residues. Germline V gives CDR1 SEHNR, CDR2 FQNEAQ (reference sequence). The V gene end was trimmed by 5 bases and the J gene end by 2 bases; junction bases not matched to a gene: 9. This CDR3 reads CASSGLAAPYTDTQYF. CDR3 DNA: TGTGCCAGCAGCGGACTAGCTGCCCCCTACACAGATACGCAGTATTTT.

Written as DNA, the CDR3 is TGCAGCGGTGACACCTCCGGGAACACTGAAGCTTTCTTT. This sequence encodes CSGDTSGNTEAFF. The J gene is TRBJ1-1, the V gene TRBV29-1; no definite D call. Trimming left V 7 bases short and J 1 base short, with 13 bases between. The V gene's germline CDR1 is SQVTM and CDR2 ANQGSEA. The CDR3 length is 13 residues.

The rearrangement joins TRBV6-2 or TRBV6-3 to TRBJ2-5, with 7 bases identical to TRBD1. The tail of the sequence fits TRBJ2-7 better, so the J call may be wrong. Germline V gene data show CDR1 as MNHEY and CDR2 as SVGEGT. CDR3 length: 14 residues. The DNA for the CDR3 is TGTGCCAGCAGTACACAGGGGATTCCCTACGAGCAGTACTTC. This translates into CASSTQGIPYEQYF.

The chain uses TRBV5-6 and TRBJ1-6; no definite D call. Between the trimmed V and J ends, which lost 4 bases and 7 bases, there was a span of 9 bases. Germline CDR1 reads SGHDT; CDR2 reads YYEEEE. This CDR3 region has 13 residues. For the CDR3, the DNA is TGTGCCAGCAGCGTGTTGAGAAATTCACCCCTCCACTTT. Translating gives CASSVLRNSPLHF.

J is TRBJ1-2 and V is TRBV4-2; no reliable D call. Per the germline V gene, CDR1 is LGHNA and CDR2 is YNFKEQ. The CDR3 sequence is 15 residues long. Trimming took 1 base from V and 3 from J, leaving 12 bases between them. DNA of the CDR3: TGTGCCAGCAGCCAAGCCCCAACAGCAGACTATGGCTACACCTTC. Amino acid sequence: CASSQAPTADYGYTF.

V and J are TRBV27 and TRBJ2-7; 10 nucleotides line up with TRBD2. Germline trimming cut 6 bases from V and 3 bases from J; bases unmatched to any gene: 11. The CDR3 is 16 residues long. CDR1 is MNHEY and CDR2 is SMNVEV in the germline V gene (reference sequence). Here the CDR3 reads CASRDRSGGVVYEQYF. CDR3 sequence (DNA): TGTGCCAGCAGAGACAGAAGCGGGGGGGTAGTCTACGAGCAGTACTTC.